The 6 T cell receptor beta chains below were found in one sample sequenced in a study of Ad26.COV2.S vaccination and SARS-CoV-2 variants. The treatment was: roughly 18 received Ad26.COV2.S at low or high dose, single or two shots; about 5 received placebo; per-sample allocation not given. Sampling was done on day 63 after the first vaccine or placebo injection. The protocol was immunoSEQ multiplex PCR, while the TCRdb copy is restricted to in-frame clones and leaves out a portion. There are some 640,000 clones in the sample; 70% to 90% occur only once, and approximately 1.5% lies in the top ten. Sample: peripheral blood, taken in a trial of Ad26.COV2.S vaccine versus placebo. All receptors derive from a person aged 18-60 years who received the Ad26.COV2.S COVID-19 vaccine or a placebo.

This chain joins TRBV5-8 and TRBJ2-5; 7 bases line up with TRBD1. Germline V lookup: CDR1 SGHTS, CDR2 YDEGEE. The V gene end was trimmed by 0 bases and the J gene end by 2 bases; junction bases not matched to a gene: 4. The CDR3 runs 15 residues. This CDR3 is CASSLDGTVQETQYF. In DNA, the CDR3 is TGTGCCAGCAGCTTGGACGGGACAGTACAAGAGACCCAGTACTTC.

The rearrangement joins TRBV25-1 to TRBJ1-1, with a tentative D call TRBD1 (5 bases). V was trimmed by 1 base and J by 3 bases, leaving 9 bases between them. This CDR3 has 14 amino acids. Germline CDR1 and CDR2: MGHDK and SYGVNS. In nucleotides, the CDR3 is TGTGCCAGCAGTGAATCTCAGGGTTACACTGAAGCTTTCTTT. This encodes CASSESQGYTEAFF.

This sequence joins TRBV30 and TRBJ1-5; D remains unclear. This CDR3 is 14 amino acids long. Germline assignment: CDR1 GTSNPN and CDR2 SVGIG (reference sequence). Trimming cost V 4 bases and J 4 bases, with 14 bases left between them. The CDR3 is CAWTRRGKNQPQHF. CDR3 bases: TGTGCCTGGACTCGGCGGGGAAAAAATCAGCCCCAGCATTTT.

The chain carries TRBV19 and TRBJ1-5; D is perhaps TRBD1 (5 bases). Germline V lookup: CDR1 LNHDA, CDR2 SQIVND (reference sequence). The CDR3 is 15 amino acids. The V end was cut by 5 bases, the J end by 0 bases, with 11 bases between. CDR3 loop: CASSPGTYSNQPQHF. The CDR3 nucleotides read TGTGCCAGTAGTCCTGGGACCTATAGCAATCAGCCCCAGCATTTT.

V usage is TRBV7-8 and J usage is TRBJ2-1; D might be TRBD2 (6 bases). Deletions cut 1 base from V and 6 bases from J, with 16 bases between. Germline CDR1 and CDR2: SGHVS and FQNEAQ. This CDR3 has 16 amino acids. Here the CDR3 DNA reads TGTGCCAGCAGCTTAGTCGCGGGGATGGGGTCCAATGAGCAGTTCTTC. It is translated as CASSLVAGMGSNEQFF.

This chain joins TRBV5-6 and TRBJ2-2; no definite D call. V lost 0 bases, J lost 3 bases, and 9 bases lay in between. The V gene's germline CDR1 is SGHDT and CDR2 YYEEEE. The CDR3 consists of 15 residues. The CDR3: CASSLAGRHTGELFF. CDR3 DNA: TGTGCCAGCAGCTTGGCAGGCCGGCACACCGGGGAGCTGTTTTTT.